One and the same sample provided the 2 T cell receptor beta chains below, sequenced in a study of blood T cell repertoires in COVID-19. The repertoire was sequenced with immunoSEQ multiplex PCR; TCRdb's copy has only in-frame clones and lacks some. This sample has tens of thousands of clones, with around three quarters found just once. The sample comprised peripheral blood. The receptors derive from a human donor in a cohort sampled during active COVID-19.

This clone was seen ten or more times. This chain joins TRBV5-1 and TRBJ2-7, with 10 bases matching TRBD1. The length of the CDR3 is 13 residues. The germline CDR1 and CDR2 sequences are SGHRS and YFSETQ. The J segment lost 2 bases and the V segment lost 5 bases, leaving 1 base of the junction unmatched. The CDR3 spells CASSGTGAYEQYF. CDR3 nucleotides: TGCGCCAGCAGTGGGACAGGGGCCTACGAGCAGTACTTC.

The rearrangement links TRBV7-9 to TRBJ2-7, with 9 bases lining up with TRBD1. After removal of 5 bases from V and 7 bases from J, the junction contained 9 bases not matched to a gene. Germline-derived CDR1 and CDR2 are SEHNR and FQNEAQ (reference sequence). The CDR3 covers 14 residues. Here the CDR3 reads CASSARQGVGEQYF. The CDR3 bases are TGTGCCAGCAGCGCCCGACAGGGGGTCGGGGAGCAGTACTTC.